The 13 T cell receptor beta chains listed next were all sequenced from one sample in a study of control samples from healthy donors and cancer patients. The table came from immunoSEQ multiplex PCR; TCRdb's copy has only in-frame clones and leaves some out. This repertoire shows fewer than 70,000 clones, around 90% found once; its top ten account for 11% to 15%. Sequenced input: PBMCs. The receptors here all came from a man aged 55 to 70 with head and neck cancer.

The rearrangement joins TRBV12-3 or TRBV12-4 to TRBJ1-1; D gene uncertain. V lost 1 base to trimming and J lost 1 base, with 4 bases between them. The CDR3 spans 13 residues. The CDR3 DNA reads TGTGCCAGCAGTTTAGGACGGAACACTGAAGCTTTCTTT. This sequence encodes CASSLGRNTEAFF.

The rearrangement joins TRBV7-2 to TRBJ2-2; D unresolved. The germline V gene encodes CDR1 SGHTA and CDR2 FQGNSA. Trimming left V 1 base short and J 2 bases short, with 8 bases between. The CDR3 consists of 15 residues. As DNA, the CDR3 is TGTGCCAGCAGCTTAGACGGCATAAACACCGGGGAGCTGTTTTTT. It is translated as CASSLDGINTGELFF.

The rearrangement uses TRBV30 and TRBJ2-1, with D unresolved. In germline, CDR1 is GTSNPN, CDR2 SVGIG (reference sequence). The CDR3 extends over 15 amino acids. V was clipped by 0 bases and J by 4 bases, with 13 bases between them. This chain's CDR3 is CAWSVGSQPYNEQFF. CDR3 coding DNA: TGTGCCTGGAGTGTAGGCAGCCAACCTTACAATGAGCAGTTCTTC.

The chain combines TRBV9 with TRBJ1-1; 7 nucleotides align to TRBD1. Per the germline V gene, CDR1 is SGDLS and CDR2 is YYNGEE. The junction had 13 bases not matched to a gene; V was cut back by 3 bases and J by 2 bases. The CDR3 has 17 amino acids. CDR3 nucleotide sequence: TGTGCCAGCAGCGCCAACCCCCGACAGGGTGGAAACACTGAAGCTTTCTTT. This translates into CASSANPRQGGNTEAFF.

The chain employs TRBV24-1 and TRBJ1-5; TRBD1 aligns across 9 bases. The CDR3 is 15 amino acids. Germline values: CDR1 KGHDR, CDR2 SFDVKD. V lost 3 bases and J lost 4; bases outside the gene matches: 3. The CDR3 is CATSDGTGPNQPQHF. The CDR3 nucleotides are TGTGCCACCAGTGATGGGACAGGGCCAAATCAGCCCCAGCATTTT.

This chain joins TRBV7-7 and TRBJ2-5; D is undetermined. V was pared by 5 bases and J by 7 bases, with 17 bases between. This CDR3 is 14 amino acids long. Germline V gene lookup returns CDR1 SSHAT and CDR2 FNYEAQ (reference sequence). CDR3 sequence reads: CASSPLSAFGTQYF. The CDR3 bases are TGTGCCAGCAGCCCCCTCAGTGCGTTTGGGACCCAGTACTTC.

CDR3 loop: CASSRDVGELFF. The CDR3, as DNA: TGTGCCAGCAGTAGGGACGTTGGGGAGCTGTTTTTT. V is TRBV2 and J is TRBJ2-2; tentatively, D is TRBD1 or TRBD2 (5 bases each). The V gene lost 5 bases and the J gene lost 8 bases, with 9 bases spanning the gap. The CDR3 runs 12 residues. Germline V gene sequence: CDR1 SNHLY, CDR2 FYNNEI.

V gene TRBV5-1 combines with J gene TRBJ1-1; 9 positions match TRBD1. Germline V gene lookup returns CDR1 SGHRS and CDR2 YFSETQ. The CDR3 spans 13 residues. V gave up 2 bases and J gave up 10 bases; unmatched junction bases: 6. The CDR3 protein is CASSFGQGRAAFF. CDR3 DNA: TGCGCCAGCAGCTTCGGACAGGGGCGCGCAGCTTTCTTT.

Comment on this clone: This same CDR3 is encoded by further DNA sequences in the sample. The V call is TRBV7-2, the J call TRBJ2-5; D gene unclear. V was pared by 1 base and J by 4 bases, with 7 bases between. The CDR3 loop spans 13 amino acids. Germline loops: CDR1 SGHTA, CDR2 FQGNSA. The CDR3 protein is CASSLVGGETQYF. The CDR3 region has the DNA TGTGCCAGCAGCTTAGTTGGTGGAGAGACCCAGTACTTC.

The chain has TRBV9 and TRBJ2-2, with 14 positions matching TRBD2. CDR3 length: 17 amino acids. V was clipped by 2 bases and J by 2 bases; unmatched bases: 2. CDR1 is SGDLS and CDR2 is YYNGEE in the germline V gene. In nucleotides, the CDR3 is TGTGCCAGCAGCGTCGGACTAGCGGGGGGAAACACCGGGGAGCTGTTTTTT. Protein product: CASSVGLAGGNTGELFF. Filled out from reference TRBV9 and TRBJ2-2, the complete variable domain reads DSGVTQTPKHLITATGQRVTLRCSPRSGDLSVYWYQQSLDQGLQFLIQYYNGEERAKGNILERFSAQQFPDLHSELNLSSLELGDSALYFCASSVGLAGGNTGELFFGEGSRLTVL.

The sample holds one count of this clone. CDR3 DNA sequence: TGCGCCAGCAGCCTTGGTAGTAGTAACCCTGGGGAGACCCAGTACTTC. Translation gives CASSLGSSNPGETQYF. The V and J genes are TRBV5-1 and TRBJ2-5; D is unclear. V was pared by 4 bases and J by 5 bases, with 21 bases between. This CDR3 has 16 residues. Germline assignment: CDR1 SGHRS and CDR2 YFSETQ. Full variable domain (remainder filled in from reference TRBV5-1 and TRBJ2-5): KAGVTQTPRYLIKTRGQQVTLSCSPISGHRSVSWYQQTPGQGLQFLFEYFSETQRNKGNFPGRFSGRQFSNSRSEMNVSTLELGDSALYLCASSLGSSNPGETQYFGPGTRLLVL.

The CDR3 DNA follows: TGTGCCAGCACGGGGGCCGGGGGGGGAAATACGCAGTATTTT. Encoded protein: CASTGAGGGNTQYF. This chain connects TRBV2 to TRBJ2-3, with 8 bases lining up with TRBD2. Germline trimming cut 7 bases from V and 7 bases from J; bases unmatched to any gene: 10. The germline V gene encodes CDR1 SNHLY and CDR2 FYNNEI. This CDR3 has 14 residues. The full variable domain, with the rest looked up from reference TRBV2 and TRBJ2-3, is EPEVTQTPSHQVTQMGQEVILRCVPISNHLYFYWYRQILGQKVEFLVSFYNNEISEKSEIFDDQFSVERPDGSNFTLKIRSTKLEDSAMYFCASTGAGGGNTQYFGPGTRLTVL.

This rearrangement joins TRBV11-2 to TRBJ1-1; D not resolved. The germline V and J ends were trimmed by 0 bases and 7 bases, with 3 bases remaining between them. CDR1 and CDR2 from the germline V gene are SGHAT and FQNNGV. CDR3 length: 11 amino acids. CDR3: CASSLDGEAFF. CDR3 nucleotides: TGTGCCAGCAGCTTAGATGGTGAAGCTTTCTTT.